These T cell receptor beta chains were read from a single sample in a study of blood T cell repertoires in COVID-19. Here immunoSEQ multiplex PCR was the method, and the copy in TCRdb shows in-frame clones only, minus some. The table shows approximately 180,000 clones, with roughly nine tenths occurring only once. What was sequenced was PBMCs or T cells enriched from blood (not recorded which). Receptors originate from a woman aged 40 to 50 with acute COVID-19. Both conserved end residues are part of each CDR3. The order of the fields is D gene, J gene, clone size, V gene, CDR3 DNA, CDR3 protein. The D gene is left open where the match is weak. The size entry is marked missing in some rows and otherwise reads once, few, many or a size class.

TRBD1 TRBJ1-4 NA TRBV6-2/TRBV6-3 TGTGCCAGCAGCTCAGGGGGCGCAGCTAATGAAAAACTGTTTTTT CASSSGGAANEKLFF
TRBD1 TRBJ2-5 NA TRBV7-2 TGTGCCAGCAGCTTAGCGGGTGGACAGGGGACCCTCCTTCCCCAAGAGACCCAGTACTTC CASSLAGGQGTLLPQETQYF
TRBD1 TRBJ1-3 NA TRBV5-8 TGTGCCAGCAGCTTAAAAGGACAGGGGGCTGGAAACACCATATATTTT CASSLKGQGAGNTIYF
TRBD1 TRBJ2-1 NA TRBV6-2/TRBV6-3 TGTGCCAGCAGTTATCCGGGACAGGGTTTAAATGAGCAGTTCTTC CASSYPGQGLNEQFF
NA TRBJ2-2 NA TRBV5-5 TGTGCCAGCAGCTTGGAGGACTTGAACACCGGGGAGCTGTTTTTT CASSLEDLNTGELFF
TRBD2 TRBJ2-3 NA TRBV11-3 TGTGCCAGCAGCCGCCGAGCGGGGGGGAAGGCAGATACGCAGTATTTT CASSRRAGGKADTQYF
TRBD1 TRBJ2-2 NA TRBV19 TGTGCCAGTAGTGGAGACAGGGGGCTGGACACCGGGGAGCTGTTTTTT CASSGDRGLDTGELFF
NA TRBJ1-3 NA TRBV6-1 TGTGCCAGCAGTGATGTACAGGGATCAAGCACCATATATTTT CASSDVQGSSTIYF
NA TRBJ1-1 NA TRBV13 TGTGCCAGCAGCTTCCGCCGGGCAGGGTACACTGAAGCTTTCTTT CASSFRRAGYTEAFF
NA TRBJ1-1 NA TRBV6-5 TGTGCCAGCATTAGGGGAGGGTCTAACACTGAAGCTTTCTTT CASIRGGSNTEAFF
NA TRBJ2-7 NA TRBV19 TGTGCCAGTAGTGCTCGAGGGCCCCTCTTCCACGAGCAGTACTTC CASSARGPLFHEQYF
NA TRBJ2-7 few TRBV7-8 TGTGCCAGCAGCACCCTTGTGCGACAACAGTACTTC CASSTLVRQQYF
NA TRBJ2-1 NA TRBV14 TGTGCCAGCAGCCAATTGTGGGCCACCTCCAATGAGCAGTTCTTC CASSQLWATSNEQFF
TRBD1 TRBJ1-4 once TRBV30 TGTGCCTGGAGCAAACAGGGGACTAATGAAAAACTGTTTTTT CAWSKQGTNEKLFF
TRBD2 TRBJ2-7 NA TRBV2 TGTGCCAGCAAAGTAGCGGGGCTATCCTACGAGCAGTACTTC CASKVAGLSYEQYF
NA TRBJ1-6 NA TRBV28 TGTGCCAGCAGTCGGCGGGGATCCTATAATTCACCCCTCCACTTT CASSRRGSYNSPLHF
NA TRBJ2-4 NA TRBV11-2 TGTGCCAGCAGCTTAGGTCGACAGTCCAAAAACATTCAGTACTTC CASSLGRQSKNIQYF
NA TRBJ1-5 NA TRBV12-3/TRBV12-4 TGTGCCAGCAGTGGACAGATAAATCAGCCCCAGCATTTT CASSGQINQPQHF
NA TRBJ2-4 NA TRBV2 TGTGCCAGCAGTGAGTTTCAGGGGTTGGGGATAGCCAAAAACATTCAGTACTTC CASSEFQGLGIAKNIQYF
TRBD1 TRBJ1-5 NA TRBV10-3 TGTGCCATCAGTGAACAAGCTTGGACAGGGAATCAGCCCCAGCATTTT CAISEQAWTGNQPQHF
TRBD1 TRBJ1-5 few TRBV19 TGTGCCAGTAGTACAACAGGGGGCAATCAGCCCCAGCATTTT CASSTTGGNQPQHF
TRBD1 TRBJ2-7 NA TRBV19 TGTGCCAGTAGGGCGGACAGGGGGACCTACGAGCAGTACTTC CASRADRGTYEQYF
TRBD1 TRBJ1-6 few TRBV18 TGTGCCAGCTCCCGGGACAGGAGTAATTCACCCCTCCACTTT CASSRDRSNSPLHF
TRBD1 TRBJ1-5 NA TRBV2 TGTGCCACCAAGGCAGGGGGCCATCAGCCCCAGCATTTT CATKAGGHQPQHF
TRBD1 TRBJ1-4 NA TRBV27 TGTGCCAGCAGTCGTAAAAGGGACAGGGTTAATGAAAAACTGTTTTTT CASSRKRDRVNEKLFF
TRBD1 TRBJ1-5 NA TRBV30 TGTGCCAGCTCCAGGGGGCGCGATCAGCCCCAGCATTTT CASSRGRDQPQHF
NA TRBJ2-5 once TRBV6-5 TGTGCCAGCAAGGGCGGGGCCTTGGAAGAGACCCAGTACTTC CASKGGALEETQYF
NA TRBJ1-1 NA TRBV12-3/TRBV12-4 TGTGCCACCCTTTTAGTCACTGAAGCTTTCTTT CATLLVTEAFF
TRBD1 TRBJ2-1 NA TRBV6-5 TGTGCCAGCAGTCCAAGGGACAGAAGTTACAATGAGCAGTTCTTC CASSPRDRSYNEQFF
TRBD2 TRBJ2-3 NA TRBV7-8 TGTGCCAGCAGCTTAGCGGGGAGGGCAGATACGCAGTATTTT CASSLAGRADTQYF
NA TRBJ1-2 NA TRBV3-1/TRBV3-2 TGTGCCAGCAGCCAAGATCCCAGGGGATACTATGGCTACACCTTC CASSQDPRGYYGYTF
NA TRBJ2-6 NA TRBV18 TGTGCCAGCTCAGAGAGGACGGGGAAATCCGGGGCCAACGTCCTGACTTTC CASSERTGKSGANVLTF
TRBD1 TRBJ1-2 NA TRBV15 TGTGCCACCAGCAAGAGGGTAAGACAGGGGGCGAAATATCTATATGGCTACACCTTC CATSKRVRQGAKYLYGYTF
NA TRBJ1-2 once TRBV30 TGTGCCTGGAGTCAGGGTCCTGACTATGGCTACACCTTC CAWSQGPDYGYTF
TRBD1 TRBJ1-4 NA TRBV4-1 TGCGCCAGCAGCGAGGACAGGCGGAATGAAAAACTGTTTTTT CASSEDRRNEKLFF
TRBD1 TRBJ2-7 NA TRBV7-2 TGTGCCAGCAGCCTAACCGGGACAGGAATCCACGAGCAGTACTTC CASSLTGTGIHEQYF